Listed below are T cell receptor beta chains from one sample, sequenced in a study of regulatory T cells in long-lasting Graves disease. TCRdb reanalysed the multiplex PCR reads using MiXCR and keeps one entry per CDR3 protein. Of about 500,000 distinct CDR3 sequences in the sample, about 11% were seen once. The sample was also linked to a second study, of T cells in Graves' hyperthyroidism and ophthalmopathy.

The sequencing used peripheral blood mononuclear cells (PBMCs), collected at new diagnosis, from a patient treated with antithyroid drugs. Receptors originate from a woman in her 30s with Graves disease. CDR3s include the opening cysteine and the closing phenylalanine or tryptophan. Each record gives: clone size, J gene, D gene, V gene, CDR3 protein, CDR3 DNA. A D gene is named only where the DNA matches it firmly. Only some rows state a clone size, as once, few, many or a class for expanded clones.

clone_size: many; j_call: TRBJ1-2; d_call: -; v_call: TRBV29-1; cdr3_aa: CSVEDWRGHYGYTF; cdr3_nt: TGCAGCGTTGAAGATTGGCGGGGGCACTATGGCTACACCTTC
clone_size: many; j_call: TRBJ1-5; d_call: -; v_call: TRBV2; cdr3_aa: CASRTTGSPNEPQHF; cdr3_nt: TGTGCCAGCAGGACGACAGGTTCTCCCAACGAGCCCCAGCATTTT
clone_size: many; j_call: TRBJ2-1; d_call: TRBD1; v_call: TRBV6-2/TRBV6-3; cdr3_aa: CASSAPTTGDSRVWYPYNEQFF; cdr3_nt: TGTGCCAGCAGCGCGCCTACTACAGGGGACAGTAGGGTTTGGTATCCCTACAATGAGCAGTTCTTC
clone_size: -; j_call: TRBJ2-2; d_call: -; v_call: TRBV28; cdr3_aa: CASSPGDSETHYTGELFF; cdr3_nt: TGTGCCAGCAGCCCCGGCGATAGTGAAACGCATTACACCGGGGAGCTGTTTTTT
clone_size: many; j_call: TRBJ2-7; d_call: -; v_call: TRBV4-3; cdr3_aa: CASSQGGWDSEQYF; cdr3_nt: TGCGCCAGCAGCCAGGGCGGGTGGGACTCCGAGCAGTACTTC
clone_size: many; j_call: TRBJ2-3; d_call: TRBD2; v_call: TRBV12-3/TRBV12-4; cdr3_aa: CASSLAGVTSGYTDTQYF; cdr3_nt: TGTGCCAGCAGTTTAGCGGGGGTGACTAGCGGGTACACAGATACGCAGTATTTT
clone_size: many; j_call: TRBJ2-2; d_call: TRBD1; v_call: TRBV6-5; cdr3_aa: CASKLRTGATGELFF; cdr3_nt: TGTGCCAGCAAGTTACGGACAGGGGCGACCGGGGAGCTGTTTTTT
clone_size: many; j_call: TRBJ2-7; d_call: TRBD2; v_call: TRBV7-3; cdr3_aa: CASSSTSGREQYF; cdr3_nt: TGTGCCAGCAGCTCAACTAGCGGGAGGGAGCAGTACTTC
clone_size: -; j_call: TRBJ2-7; d_call: TRBD1; v_call: TRBV20-1; cdr3_aa: CSAWTGGEQYF; cdr3_nt: TGCAGTGCATGGACAGGGGGCGAGCAGTACTTC
clone_size: -; j_call: TRBJ1-2; d_call: -; v_call: TRBV5-6; cdr3_aa: CASSLRAGYGYTF; cdr3_nt: TGTGCCAGCAGCTTGCGGGCCGGCTATGGCTACACCTTC
clone_size: many; j_call: TRBJ2-7; d_call: -; v_call: TRBV11-3; cdr3_aa: CASSPRQVSSYEQYF; cdr3_nt: TGTGCCAGCAGCCCGAGACAGGTGAGCTCCTACGAGCAGTACTTC
clone_size: -; j_call: TRBJ2-6; d_call: TRBD1; v_call: TRBV12-3/TRBV12-4; cdr3_aa: CASSPLTGGGSGANVLTF; cdr3_nt: TGTGCCAGCAGTCCATTGACAGGGGGCGGTTCTGGGGCCAACGTCCTGACTTTC
clone_size: many; j_call: TRBJ1-4; d_call: TRBD1; v_call: TRBV18; cdr3_aa: CASSPTGTENNEKLFF; cdr3_nt: TGTGCCAGCTCACCAACCGGGACAGAGAATAATGAAAAACTGTTTTTT
clone_size: few; j_call: TRBJ2-3; d_call: TRBD1; v_call: TRBV6-1; cdr3_aa: CASSEGTGITDTQYF; cdr3_nt: TGTGCCAGCAGTGAAGGGACAGGAATCACAGATACGCAGTATTTT
clone_size: many; j_call: TRBJ2-7; d_call: -; v_call: TRBV2; cdr3_aa: CANRYEQYF; cdr3_nt: TGTGCCAACCGCTACGAGCAGTACTTC
clone_size: few; j_call: TRBJ2-1; d_call: -; v_call: TRBV5-6; cdr3_aa: CASSPKFGEGAYNEQFF; cdr3_nt: TGTGCCAGCAGCCCGAAATTCGGTGAGGGGGCCTACAATGAGCAGTTCTTC
clone_size: many; j_call: TRBJ2-1; d_call: -; v_call: TRBV7-9; cdr3_aa: CASSPLAEPYNEQFF; cdr3_nt: TGTGCCAGCAGCCCTTTAGCGGAACCCTACAATGAGCAGTTCTTC
clone_size: many; j_call: TRBJ2-7; d_call: TRBD2; v_call: TRBV6-1; cdr3_aa: CASSKTGTSSYEQYF; cdr3_nt: TGTGCCAGCAGTAAAACCGGGACTAGTTCCTACGAGCAGTACTTC
clone_size: many; j_call: TRBJ1-2; d_call: -; v_call: TRBV2; cdr3_aa: CASSGDYGYTF; cdr3_nt: TGTGCCAGCAGCGGAGACTATGGCTACACCTTC
clone_size: many; j_call: TRBJ2-3; d_call: TRBD2; v_call: TRBV18; cdr3_aa: CASSPEASGRNRQYF; cdr3_nt: TGTGCCAGCTCACCCGAGGCTAGCGGGAGGAACCGGCAGTATTTT
clone_size: few; j_call: TRBJ1-1; d_call: -; v_call: TRBV28; cdr3_aa: CASSSPRSEGAFF; cdr3_nt: TGTGCCAGCAGTTCCCCGAGGTCCGAAGGAGCTTTCTTT
clone_size: few; j_call: TRBJ2-1; d_call: -; v_call: TRBV6-2/TRBV6-3; cdr3_aa: CASRRNRDSTYNEQFF; cdr3_nt: TGTGCCAGCAGGCGAAACCGGGACTCGACCTACAATGAGCAGTTCTTC
clone_size: few; j_call: TRBJ1-2; d_call: -; v_call: TRBV3-1; cdr3_aa: CASSQGGGRNNYGYTF; cdr3_nt: TGTGCCAGCAGCCAAGGGGGAGGCAGGAACAACTATGGCTACACCTTC
clone_size: -; j_call: TRBJ1-3; d_call: -; v_call: TRBV2; cdr3_aa: CASRTDGGSTIHF; cdr3_nt: TGTGCCAGCAGGACCGATGGGGGCTCCACCATACATTTT
clone_size: few; j_call: TRBJ2-7; d_call: -; v_call: TRBV15; cdr3_aa: CATSREGASTEQYF; cdr3_nt: TGTGCCACCAGCAGAGAAGGCGCGTCGACGGAGCAGTACTTC
clone_size: -; j_call: TRBJ2-3; d_call: TRBD2; v_call: TRBV4-1; cdr3_aa: CASSQAGTSGIPLTSTDTQYF; cdr3_nt: TGCGCCAGCAGCCAAGCCGGGACTAGCGGGATTCCACTTACTAGCACAGATACGCAGTATTTT
clone_size: -; j_call: TRBJ2-3; d_call: -; v_call: TRBV3-1; cdr3_aa: CASSTESLARIADTQYF; cdr3_nt: TGTGCCAGCAGCACTGAATCGCTAGCGAGGATTGCAGATACGCAGTATTTT
clone_size: many; j_call: TRBJ2-7; d_call: -; v_call: TRBV6-1; cdr3_aa: CASAFYYEQYF; cdr3_nt: TGTGCCAGCGCCTTCTACTACGAGCAGTACTTC
clone_size: -; j_call: TRBJ1-1; d_call: -; v_call: TRBV6-2/TRBV6-3; cdr3_aa: CVSSYTPNTEAFF; cdr3_nt: TGTGTCAGCAGTTACACCCCGAACACTGAAGCTTTCTTT
clone_size: few; j_call: TRBJ1-2; d_call: -; v_call: TRBV4-1; cdr3_aa: CASSQDMGGAVSWGYGYTF; cdr3_nt: TGCGCCAGCAGCCAAGATATGGGGGGCGCCGTAAGTTGGGGCTATGGCTACACCTTC
clone_size: many; j_call: TRBJ1-3; d_call: -; v_call: TRBV19; cdr3_aa: CASTLVPSGNTIYF; cdr3_nt: TGTGCCAGTACCTTGGTCCCCTCTGGAAACACCATATATTTT
clone_size: -; j_call: TRBJ2-7; d_call: TRBD2; v_call: TRBV6-9; cdr3_aa: CASSYMASGTEQYF; cdr3_nt: TGTGCCAGCAGTTACATGGCTAGCGGGACCGAGCAGTACTTC
clone_size: many; j_call: TRBJ2-7; d_call: -; v_call: TRBV28; cdr3_aa: CASTHPPYEQYF; cdr3_nt: TGTGCCAGCACCCACCCCCCCTACGAGCAGTACTTC
clone_size: few; j_call: TRBJ2-7; d_call: -; v_call: TRBV4-1; cdr3_aa: CASSRQTGHTTYEQYF; cdr3_nt: TGCGCCAGCAGCCGACAAACGGGACACACAACCTACGAGCAGTACTTC
clone_size: few; j_call: TRBJ2-3; d_call: TRBD2; v_call: TRBV11-3; cdr3_aa: CASSLLFLAGGPRFTDTQYF; cdr3_nt: TGTGCCAGCAGCTTACTCTTCTTAGCGGGAGGGCCGAGATTCACAGATACGCAGTATTTT
clone_size: many; j_call: TRBJ2-1; d_call: TRBD2; v_call: TRBV20-1; cdr3_aa: CSPTSGAYNEQFF; cdr3_nt: TGCAGTCCCACTAGCGGGGCCTACAATGAGCAGTTCTTC
clone_size: many; j_call: TRBJ2-1; d_call: -; v_call: TRBV3-1; cdr3_aa: CASSHPPSVYEQFF; cdr3_nt: TGTGCCAGCAGCCACCCCCCCTCTGTGTATGAGCAGTTCTTC
clone_size: -; j_call: TRBJ2-5; d_call: -; v_call: TRBV24-1; cdr3_aa: CATSAAGPETQYF; cdr3_nt: TGTGCCACCAGTGCGGCAGGGCCAGAGACCCAGTACTTC
clone_size: -; j_call: TRBJ2-1; d_call: -; v_call: TRBV6-2/TRBV6-3; cdr3_aa: CASSYPGSGWGHNEQFF; cdr3_nt: TGTGCCAGCAGTTACCCGGGCAGCGGGTGGGGTCACAATGAGCAGTTCTTC
clone_size: -; j_call: TRBJ2-7; d_call: TRBD2; v_call: TRBV30; cdr3_aa: CAWNEGLAYEQYF; cdr3_nt: TGTGCCTGGAACGAGGGACTAGCCTACGAGCAGTACTTC
clone_size: many; j_call: TRBJ2-7; d_call: -; v_call: TRBV29-1; cdr3_aa: CSVKIPGLLGRQYF; cdr3_nt: TGCAGCGTGAAAATCCCGGGACTCTTGGGACGGCAGTACTTC
clone_size: many; j_call: TRBJ2-5; d_call: -; v_call: TRBV2; cdr3_aa: CASSPNGTPEETQYF; cdr3_nt: TGTGCCAGCAGCCCAAACGGGACACCCGAAGAGACCCAGTACTTC
clone_size: many; j_call: TRBJ2-1; d_call: -; v_call: TRBV27; cdr3_aa: CASSPLASGSDEQFF; cdr3_nt: TGTGCCAGCAGCCCCTTGGCCAGCGGTAGCGATGAGCAGTTCTTC
clone_size: -; j_call: TRBJ2-7; d_call: TRBD1; v_call: TRBV11-2; cdr3_aa: CASSLFPPDRDEQYF; cdr3_nt: TGTGCCAGCAGCTTATTCCCACCTGACAGGGACGAGCAGTACTTC
clone_size: many; j_call: TRBJ2-7; d_call: TRBD2; v_call: TRBV10-3; cdr3_aa: CAISEERGYEQYF; cdr3_nt: TGTGCCATCAGTGAGGAGCGGGGCTACGAGCAGTACTTC